A selection of T cell receptor beta chains follows, all from one sample in a study of CD8 T cells in ankylosing spondylitis. One entry per CDR3 protein results from TCRdb running MiXCR on the 5' RACE reads. The sample has around 440,000 distinct CDR3 sequences, 17% seen once. The material sequenced was blood, either unsorted or a sorted T cell fraction (not recorded which). These receptor sequences come from a male donor with ankylosing spondylitis. Both conserved end residues are part of each CDR3. The order of the fields is clone size, V gene, D gene, J gene, CDR3 DNA, CDR3 protein. D genes are given only for firm matches. Clone size is stated in some rows and not others, as once, few, many or a class when expanded.

abundance: few; v_gene: TRBV15; d_gene: .; j_gene: TRBJ2-7; CDR3nt: TGTGCCACCAGCAGAGTGAAAGGGGGCTCCTACGAGCAGTACTTC; CDR3aa: CATSRVKGGSYEQYF
abundance: .; v_gene: TRBV5-6; d_gene: TRBD1; j_gene: TRBJ1-1; CDR3nt: TGTGCCAGCAGCCGTCCCGGGACAGCGAACACTGAAGCTTTCTTT; CDR3aa: CASSRPGTANTEAFF
abundance: few; v_gene: TRBV27; d_gene: .; j_gene: TRBJ2-2; CDR3nt: TGTGCCAGCAATTCGTGGGGGGCGGCGAACACCGGGGAGCTGTTTTTT; CDR3aa: CASNSWGAANTGELFF
abundance: few; v_gene: TRBV6-1; d_gene: .; j_gene: TRBJ1-5; CDR3nt: TGTGCCAGCAGTGAAATGGTCGGGAAAAATCAGCCCCAGCATTTT; CDR3aa: CASSEMVGKNQPQHF
abundance: few; v_gene: TRBV7-2; d_gene: .; j_gene: TRBJ2-4; CDR3nt: TGTGCCAGCAGCTTGGGGTCCAAAAACATTCAGTACTTC; CDR3aa: CASSLGSKNIQYF
abundance: .; v_gene: TRBV7-3; d_gene: TRBD2; j_gene: TRBJ2-1; CDR3nt: TGTGCCAGCAGCAGGACTAGCGGGAGCTATTCCTCCTACAATGAGCAGTTCTTC; CDR3aa: CASSRTSGSYSSYNEQFF
abundance: .; v_gene: TRBV20-1; d_gene: TRBD2; j_gene: TRBJ2-4; CDR3nt: TGCAGTGCTACTAGCGGGAGTCAAAACATTCAGTACTTC; CDR3aa: CSATSGSQNIQYF
abundance: .; v_gene: TRBV6-5; d_gene: .; j_gene: TRBJ2-3; CDR3nt: TGTGCCAGCAGTTCCCGGGGTACGAGCACAGATACGCAGTATTTT; CDR3aa: CASSSRGTSTDTQYF
abundance: .; v_gene: TRBV14; d_gene: .; j_gene: TRBJ1-6; CDR3nt: TGTGCCAGCAGCCAAGATAGAGCGGCAGGGCGAGGTGGTTATAATTCACCCCTCCACTTT; CDR3aa: CASSQDRAAGRGGYNSPLHF
abundance: .; v_gene: TRBV29-1; d_gene: .; j_gene: TRBJ2-3; CDR3nt: TGCAGCGCTCGCGGGAGCACAGATACGCAGTATTTT; CDR3aa: CSARGSTDTQYF
abundance: few; v_gene: TRBV4-2; d_gene: .; j_gene: TRBJ2-1; CDR3nt: TGTGCCAGCAGCCGGGTGGTTAATGAGCAGTTCTTC; CDR3aa: CASSRVVNEQFF
abundance: many; v_gene: TRBV6-5; d_gene: .; j_gene: TRBJ1-4; CDR3nt: TGTGCCAGCAGTTCGGGGCTCCGCACGGGTGAAAAACTGTTTTTT; CDR3aa: CASSSGLRTGEKLFF
abundance: few; v_gene: TRBV18; d_gene: TRBD1; j_gene: TRBJ1-5; CDR3nt: TGTGCCAGCTCACCAGGACAGGGAGGCGTTCAGCCCCAGCATTTT; CDR3aa: CASSPGQGGVQPQHF
abundance: few; v_gene: TRBV25-1; d_gene: .; j_gene: TRBJ1-4; CDR3nt: TGTGCCAGCAGTGCACCGTCGGGGGGGAAGGGAGAAAAACTGTTTTTT; CDR3aa: CASSAPSGGKGEKLFF
abundance: .; v_gene: TRBV2; d_gene: .; j_gene: TRBJ2-3; CDR3nt: TGTGCCAGCGAAAGTGCAACTACGCAGTATTTT; CDR3aa: CASESATTQYF
abundance: .; v_gene: TRBV5-1; d_gene: .; j_gene: TRBJ2-7; CDR3nt: TGCGCCAGCAGCTTGGCCTGGTTTCCTGGATGGTCCTACGAGCAGTACTTC; CDR3aa: CASSLAWFPGWSYEQYF
abundance: .; v_gene: TRBV20-1; d_gene: .; j_gene: TRBJ1-2; CDR3nt: TGCAGTGCCCCAACCAAAATCCCGGGACGTACCGTCTATGGCTACACCTTC; CDR3aa: CSAPTKIPGRTVYGYTF
abundance: few; v_gene: TRBV6-5; d_gene: .; j_gene: TRBJ1-3; CDR3nt: TGTGCCAGCAGTTACAGCTCTGGAAACACCATATATTTT; CDR3aa: CASSYSSGNTIYF
abundance: many; v_gene: TRBV4-1; d_gene: TRBD2; j_gene: TRBJ2-3; CDR3nt: TGCGCCAGCAGCCAAGATCGAGGTAGCGGGGACCTTAGCACAGATACGCAGTATTTT; CDR3aa: CASSQDRGSGDLSTDTQYF
abundance: .; v_gene: TRBV5-1; d_gene: .; j_gene: TRBJ2-2; CDR3nt: TGCGCCAGCAGCTTTAACGGGGGGAACACCGGGGAGCTGTTTTTT; CDR3aa: CASSFNGGNTGELFF
abundance: few; v_gene: TRBV12-3/TRBV12-4; d_gene: .; j_gene: TRBJ1-4; CDR3nt: TGTGCCAGCCTCTCCACCCGGGGGGTTGAAAAACTGTTTTTT; CDR3aa: CASLSTRGVEKLFF
abundance: many; v_gene: TRBV12-3/TRBV12-4; d_gene: .; j_gene: TRBJ1-5; CDR3nt: TGTGCCAGCAGTTTCTCCGGGGCCGGGGGCAATCAGCCCCAGCATTTT; CDR3aa: CASSFSGAGGNQPQHF
abundance: .; v_gene: TRBV7-6; d_gene: TRBD1; j_gene: TRBJ2-2; CDR3nt: TGTGCCAGCAGCTTAGCAGGGACAGTTCCCGGGGAGCTGTTTTTT; CDR3aa: CASSLAGTVPGELFF
abundance: few; v_gene: TRBV15; d_gene: TRBD1; j_gene: TRBJ1-2; CDR3nt: TGTGCCACCAGCAGAGAGACAGGGGGCCAAGGGGGCTACACCTTC; CDR3aa: CATSRETGGQGGYTF
abundance: many; v_gene: TRBV12-3/TRBV12-4; d_gene: .; j_gene: TRBJ1-6; CDR3nt: TGTGCCAGCAGTTTAAGCCTCTCCTATAATTCACCCCTCCACTTT; CDR3aa: CASSLSLSYNSPLHF
abundance: few; v_gene: TRBV20-1; d_gene: .; j_gene: TRBJ2-2; CDR3nt: TGCAGTGCTAGAGATCCGGGGTCTGCCAACACCGGGGAGCTGTTTTTT; CDR3aa: CSARDPGSANTGELFF
abundance: many; v_gene: TRBV5-1; d_gene: .; j_gene: TRBJ2-5; CDR3nt: TGCGCCAGCAGCTCCAGGACGGATCAAGAGACCCAGTACTTC; CDR3aa: CASSSRTDQETQYF
abundance: .; v_gene: TRBV2; d_gene: .; j_gene: TRBJ1-1; CDR3nt: TGTGCCAGCAGTGAGAGTCGGGGGACTGAAGCTTTCTTT; CDR3aa: CASSESRGTEAFF
abundance: few; v_gene: TRBV25-1; d_gene: TRBD1; j_gene: TRBJ1-1; CDR3nt: TGTGCCAGCACCCGACAGGGGGAAGCTTTCTTT; CDR3aa: CASTRQGEAFF
abundance: many; v_gene: TRBV12-3/TRBV12-4; d_gene: .; j_gene: TRBJ1-1; CDR3nt: TGTGCCAGCAGTTCACCAACAGGGATGCCTGAAGCTTTCTTT; CDR3aa: CASSSPTGMPEAFF
abundance: many; v_gene: TRBV5-1; d_gene: TRBD2; j_gene: TRBJ2-2; CDR3nt: TGCGCCAGCAGCCTAAACGATGCTAGCGGGAGAAGGACCGGGGAGCTGTTTTTT; CDR3aa: CASSLNDASGRRTGELFF
abundance: few; v_gene: TRBV11-2; d_gene: .; j_gene: TRBJ2-1; CDR3nt: TGTGCCAGCAGCCTCTTCGAGAACAATGAGCAGTTCTTC; CDR3aa: CASSLFENNEQFF
abundance: few; v_gene: TRBV10-2; d_gene: .; j_gene: TRBJ1-1; CDR3nt: TGCGCCAGCACCTTCGCGGGGGCGAACACTGAAGCTTTCTTT; CDR3aa: CASTFAGANTEAFF
abundance: .; v_gene: TRBV6-1; d_gene: TRBD1; j_gene: TRBJ1-5; CDR3nt: TGTGCCAGCAGGGGGACAGGGCCTCAGCCCCAGCATTTT; CDR3aa: CASRGTGPQPQHF
abundance: many; v_gene: TRBV4-3; d_gene: .; j_gene: TRBJ2-4; CDR3nt: TGCGCCAGCAGCCAAGAAATCTACCTGGGCATTCAGTACTTC; CDR3aa: CASSQEIYLGIQYF
abundance: few; v_gene: TRBV7-8; d_gene: .; j_gene: TRBJ2-2; CDR3nt: TGTGCCAGCAGCCCCGCCGCCGGGGAGCTGTTTTTT; CDR3aa: CASSPAAGELFF
abundance: many; v_gene: TRBV12-3/TRBV12-4; d_gene: TRBD2; j_gene: TRBJ2-1; CDR3nt: TGTGCCTCAAGCAGGCGGGCTAGCGGGATGGAACGTGAGCAGTTCTTC; CDR3aa: CASSRRASGMEREQFF
abundance: .; v_gene: TRBV2; d_gene: .; j_gene: TRBJ1-1; CDR3nt: TGTGCCAGCAGACAGGGTGTTTACACTGAAGCTTTCTTT; CDR3aa: CASRQGVYTEAFF
abundance: once; v_gene: TRBV7-9; d_gene: TRBD1; j_gene: TRBJ2-1; CDR3nt: TGTGCCAGCAGCCCGGGACAGGGCCGTAATGAGCAGTTCTTC; CDR3aa: CASSPGQGRNEQFF
abundance: many; v_gene: TRBV5-1; d_gene: .; j_gene: TRBJ1-1; CDR3nt: TGCGCCAGCAGCGAGGTCAGGGGTAATAGACAAGCTTTCTTT; CDR3aa: CASSEVRGNRQAFF
abundance: few; v_gene: TRBV12-3/TRBV12-4; d_gene: TRBD2; j_gene: TRBJ2-1; CDR3nt: TGTGCCAGCAGCATAGGACTAGCGGGAGTAGGTGAGCAGTTCTTC; CDR3aa: CASSIGLAGVGEQFF
abundance: few; v_gene: TRBV5-1; d_gene: .; j_gene: TRBJ2-2; CDR3nt: TGCGCCAGCAGCTTGGCTGTGGGAACCACCGGGGAGCTGTTTTTT; CDR3aa: CASSLAVGTTGELFF
abundance: few; v_gene: TRBV7-2; d_gene: TRBD2; j_gene: TRBJ2-1; CDR3nt: TGTGCCAGCAGGAAGCCGGGACTAGACTACAATGAGCAGTTCTTC; CDR3aa: CASRKPGLDYNEQFF
abundance: few; v_gene: TRBV10-3; d_gene: .; j_gene: TRBJ2-5; CDR3nt: TGTGCCATCAGTAAGAGGACTCAAAGCCAAGAGACCCAGTACTTC; CDR3aa: CAISKRTQSQETQYF